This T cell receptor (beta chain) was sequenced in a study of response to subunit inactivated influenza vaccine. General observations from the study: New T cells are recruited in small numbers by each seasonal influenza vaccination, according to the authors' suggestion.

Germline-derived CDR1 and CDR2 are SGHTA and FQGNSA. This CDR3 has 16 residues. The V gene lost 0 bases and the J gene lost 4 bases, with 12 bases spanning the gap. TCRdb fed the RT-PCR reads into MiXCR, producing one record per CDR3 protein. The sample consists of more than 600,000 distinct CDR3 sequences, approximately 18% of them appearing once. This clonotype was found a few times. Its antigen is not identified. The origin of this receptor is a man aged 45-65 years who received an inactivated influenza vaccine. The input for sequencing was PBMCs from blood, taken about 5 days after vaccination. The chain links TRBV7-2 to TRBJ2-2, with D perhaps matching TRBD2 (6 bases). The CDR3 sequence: CASSLALSGSTGELFF. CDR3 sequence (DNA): TGTGCCAGCAGCTTAGCTCTTAGCGGTTCCACCGGGGAGCTGTTTTTT.